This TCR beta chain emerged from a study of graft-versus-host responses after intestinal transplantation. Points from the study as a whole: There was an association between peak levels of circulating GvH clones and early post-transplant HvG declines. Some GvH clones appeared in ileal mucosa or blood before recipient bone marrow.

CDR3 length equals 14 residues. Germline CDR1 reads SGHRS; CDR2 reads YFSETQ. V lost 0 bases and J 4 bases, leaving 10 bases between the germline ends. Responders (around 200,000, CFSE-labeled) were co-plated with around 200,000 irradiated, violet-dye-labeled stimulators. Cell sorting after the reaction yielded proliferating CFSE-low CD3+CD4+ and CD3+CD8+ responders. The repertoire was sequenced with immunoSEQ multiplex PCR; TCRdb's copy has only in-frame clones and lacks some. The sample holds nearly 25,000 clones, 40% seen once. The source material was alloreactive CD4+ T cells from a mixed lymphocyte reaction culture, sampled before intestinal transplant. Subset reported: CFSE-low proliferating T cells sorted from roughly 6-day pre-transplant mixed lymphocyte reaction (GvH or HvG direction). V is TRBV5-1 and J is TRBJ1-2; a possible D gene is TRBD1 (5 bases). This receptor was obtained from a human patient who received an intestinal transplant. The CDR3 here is CASSLAGEGYGYTF. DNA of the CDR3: TGCGCCAGCAGCTTGGCGGGGGAAGGCTATGGCTACACCTTC.